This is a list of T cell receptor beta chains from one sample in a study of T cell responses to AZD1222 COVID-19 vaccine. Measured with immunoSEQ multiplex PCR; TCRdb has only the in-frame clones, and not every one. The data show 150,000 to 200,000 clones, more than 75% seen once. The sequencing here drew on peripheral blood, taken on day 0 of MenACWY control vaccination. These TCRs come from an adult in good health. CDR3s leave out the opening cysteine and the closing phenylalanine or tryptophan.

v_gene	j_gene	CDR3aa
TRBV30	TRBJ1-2	AWSDLGTGGAGSYGYT
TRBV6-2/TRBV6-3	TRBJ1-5	ASSPGQGRNQPQH
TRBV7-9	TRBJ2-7	ASSPSTSDEQY
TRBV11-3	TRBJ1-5	ASSPREGVGGNQPQH
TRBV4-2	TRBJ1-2	ASSQLQGYKGGYT
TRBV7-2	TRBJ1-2	ASSPGTGGEYGYT
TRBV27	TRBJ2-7	ASSIAGSSYEQY
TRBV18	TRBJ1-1	ASSPTGGSTEAF
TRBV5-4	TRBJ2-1	ASSVGTFNEQF
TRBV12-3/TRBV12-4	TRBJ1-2	ASSLQQNYGYT
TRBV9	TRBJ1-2	ASSVAGAYGYT
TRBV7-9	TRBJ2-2	ASSRDRGQSNTGELF
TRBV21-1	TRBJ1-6	ASSKAKAGMANSPLH
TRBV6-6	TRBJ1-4	ASGRDREGKLF
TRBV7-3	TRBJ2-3	ASSFGANTDTQY
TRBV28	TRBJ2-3	ASSLGGSGNTQY
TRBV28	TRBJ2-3	ASSWAGTTSTDTQY
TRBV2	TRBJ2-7	ASSRTSGSYEQY
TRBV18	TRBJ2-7	ASSPLQGGHEQY
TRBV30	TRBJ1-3	AWTRAISSGNTIY
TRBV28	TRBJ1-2	ASSWAGDYGYT
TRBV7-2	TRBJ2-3	ASSLARDKSTDTQY
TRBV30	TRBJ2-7	AWSRDSLYEQY
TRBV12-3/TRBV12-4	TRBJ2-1	ASSSRGYNEQF
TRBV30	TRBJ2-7	AWSAPSRYYEQY
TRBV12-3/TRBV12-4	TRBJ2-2	ASSLLYTGELF
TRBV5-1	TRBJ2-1	ASTILSGANEQF
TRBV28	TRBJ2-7	ASSFQVSSYEQY
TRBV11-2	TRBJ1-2	ASSPGTGPST
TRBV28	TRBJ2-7	ASSSPGQGNFEQY
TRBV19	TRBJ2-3	ASSIGLAADTQY
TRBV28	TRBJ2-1	ASSLEADYNEQF
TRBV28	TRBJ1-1	ASSFLQGGAF
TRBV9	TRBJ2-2	ASSVGGVTGELF
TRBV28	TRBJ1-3	ASSLYREGGNTIY
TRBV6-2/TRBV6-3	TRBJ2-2	ASSYPSTGELF
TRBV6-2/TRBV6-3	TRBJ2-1	ASSYQSVDEQF
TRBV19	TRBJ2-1	ASSIFSIIAGSSYNEQF
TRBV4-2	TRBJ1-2	ASSQDRTVPNYGYT
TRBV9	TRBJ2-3	ASSVEASRGTDTQY
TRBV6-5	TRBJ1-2	ASSYGNGYT
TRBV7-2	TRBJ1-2	ASSLLGQGRTYGYT
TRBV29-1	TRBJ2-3	SVQTLAGGHTDTQY
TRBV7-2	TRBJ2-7	ASSLLPGGEQY
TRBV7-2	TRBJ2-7	ASSYSGQGVPSYEQY
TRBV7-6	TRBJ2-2	ASSLGGGTGELF
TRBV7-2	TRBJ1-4	ASSLVAGAGGEKLF
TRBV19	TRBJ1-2	ASTPATGPQFVVNYGYT